Detailed here is one T cell receptor (beta chain). Its antigen is not identified. The sample comes from a study of blood T cells in healthy people across ages. Study at large: Template-switching capture recovered about one barcoded beta molecule per two T cells. Whole-study findings and limits: Compared with aged donors, long-lived donors showed fewer expanded clones, suggesting selection. CMV status of donors was unknown, possibly confounding expanded clonotype changes.

A second PCR of 7 to 11 cycles used a sample-barcoded 5' primer and a J-beta primer mix. TCRdb ran MiXCR on the 5' RACE reads and lists one entry per CDR3 protein. This sample has about 650,000 distinct CDR3 sequences, with roughly half found just once. CDR3 length: 13 residues. CDR1 is SGHTA, CDR2 FQGNSA, per germline. The ends were cut back, 2 bases at V and 4 bases at J, with 9 bases in the middle. Each sample yielded at least 6 micrograms of PBMC total RNA. The sequenced material came from blood. The TCR sequence derives from a woman aged 80 or older in good health. The chain carries TRBV7-2 and TRBJ2-7; no reliable D call. The CDR3: CASSLPQLYEQYF. CDR3 DNA: TGTGCCAGCAGCTTACCACAGCTTTACGAGCAGTACTTC.